These T cell receptor beta chains were read from a single sample in a study of naive and memory T cell subsets. TCRdb re-called the UMI-ligation and nested PCR reads with MiXCR, one entry per CDR3 protein. The repertoire holds 140,000 to 150,000 distinct CDR3 sequences, with over 15% as singletons. Sequenced material: naive CD4+ T cells from blood. Receptor source: a human donor in good health. CDR3s include the opening cysteine and the closing phenylalanine or tryptophan. Each record gives: D gene, V gene, CDR3 protein. D genes are given only for firm matches.

.,TRBV7-6,CASSLANSRAYEQYF
.,TRBV9,CASSVAGADTYEQYF
TRBD1,TRBV5-1,CASSPGQLQETQYF
.,TRBV5-8,CASSLAGVPNTQYF
.,TRBV10-3,CAISERITGRVADTQYF
TRBD2,TRBV27,CASSSLAGGRNEQFF
TRBD1,TRBV6-2/TRBV6-3,CASSSHRGRVETQYF
TRBD2,TRBV14,CASSQDWTSGEQYF
TRBD1,TRBV28,CASSLFGQGAFGYTF
TRBD2,TRBV6-1,CASSKLMGLAGADRTDTQYF